One and the same sample provided the 24 T cell receptor beta chains below, sequenced in a study of monozygotic twins with inflammatory bowel disease. After re-calling the 5' RACE reads, TCRdb lists one entry per CDR3 protein, DNA absent. The table gives 80,000 or so distinct CDR3 sequences; the top ten clones make up 6.5% to 9% of it. Sequencing was done on a sample of blood. These receptors were collected from a human donor with ulcerative colitis or Crohn's disease, or a healthy co-twin of an affected twin (not recorded which).

This chain uses TRBV6-1 with TRBJ2-5; the TRBD2 assignment by TCRdb is unverifiable without DNA. The CDR3 is 16 residues long. Germline V gene data show CDR1 as MNHNS and CDR2 as SASEGT. The CDR3 loop reads CASSKGLAAPQETQYF.

The V call is TRBV5-4, the J call TRBJ2-1; TCRdb proposes TRBD2, but this gene call is untestable without DNA. The CDR3 runs to 16 residues. CDR1 and CDR2 (germline): SGHNT, YYREEE (reference sequence). The CDR3 protein is CASSPKRGRSYNEQFF.

This chain connects TRBV11-1 to TRBJ1-5. CDR3 length: 18 amino acids. Germline lookup yields CDR1 SGHAT and CDR2 FQDESV (reference sequence). The CDR3 loop reads CASSLVLGGLNSNQPQHF.

This chain links TRBV5-1 with TRBJ1-6. In germline, CDR1 is SGHRS, CDR2 YFSETQ. CDR3 length: 17 amino acids. CDR3 sequence: CASSLRRPDRYNSPLHF.

The chain recombines TRBV12-3 or TRBV12-4 with TRBJ2-2. The CDR3 is made up of 12 amino acids. This chain's CDR3 is CASSPYAGELFF.

The chain carries TRBV20-1 and TRBJ1-2. The length of the CDR3 is 11 residues. CDR1 and CDR2 from the germline V gene are DFQATT and SNEGSKA (reference sequence). CDR3 loop: CSARENYGYTF.

V gene TRBV20-1 combines with J gene TRBJ2-3; TCRdb proposes TRBD2, but this gene call is untestable without DNA. Germline lookup yields CDR1 DFQATT and CDR2 SNEGSKA (reference sequence). CDR3 length equals 12 residues. CDR3 region: CSGKGPGDTQYF.

The rearrangement uses TRBV29-1 and TRBJ2-7; the D call of TRBD1 rests on TCRdb alone, since no DNA is present to check it. This CDR3 has 14 amino acids. Germline assignment: CDR1 SQVTM and CDR2 ANQGSEA. The CDR3 loop is CSVPTPGQGAEQYF.

V and J are TRBV20-1 and TRBJ1-1; TCRdb picks TRBD1, but there is no DNA to check that call. Per germline, CDR1 DFQATT and CDR2 SNEGSKA (reference sequence). The CDR3 extends over 13 amino acids. Here the CDR3 reads CSASEGTAYEAFF.

The J gene is TRBJ2-3, the V gene TRBV20-1. The germline V gene has CDR1 DFQATT and CDR2 SNEGSKA (reference sequence). The CDR3 runs 14 residues. The CDR3 protein is CSARVSSGEDTQYF.

V is TRBV29-1 and J is TRBJ2-5; with no DNA, the TCRdb D assignment of TRBD2 cannot be verified. This CDR3 is 14 amino acids long. CDR1 and CDR2 (germline): SQVTM, ANQGSEA. The CDR3 protein is CSVQLAGSAKTQYF.

This rearrangement joins TRBV7-6 to TRBJ2-5; the D call of TRBD1 rests on TCRdb alone, since no DNA is present to check it. Germline V gene lookup returns CDR1 SGHVS and CDR2 FNYEAQ. There are 16 residues in the CDR3. The CDR3 spells CASSLVGDSYQETQYF.

This chain joins TRBV4-1 and TRBJ1-1; as DNA is missing, the TRBD1 call by TCRdb cannot be tested. Germline V lookup: CDR1 MGHRA, CDR2 YSYEKL. The CDR3 extends over 15 amino acids. The CDR3 sequence is CASKGLVNINTEAFF.

The chain carries TRBV18 and TRBJ1-1. The length of the CDR3 is 12 residues. CDR1 KGHSH and CDR2 LQKENI come from the germline V gene. Here the CDR3 reads CASSPYSTEAFF.

The genes are TRBV6-1 and TRBJ1-6. The CDR3 is made up of 15 amino acids. The germline CDR1 and CDR2 sequences are MNHNS and SASEGT. This chain's CDR3 is CASSEAPQGSSPLHF.

The chain has TRBV18 and TRBJ2-7; the D call from TCRdb, TRBD1, cannot be confirmed without DNA. CDR3 length equals 14 residues. Germline V gene lookup returns CDR1 KGHSH and CDR2 LQKENI. CDR3 in amino acids: CASSPGQGAYEQYF.

The chain couples TRBV13 to TRBJ2-3; TCRdb gives TRBD2 as the D gene, but with no DNA this cannot be confirmed. Germline V gene lookup returns CDR1 PRHDT and CDR2 FYEKMQ (reference sequence). The CDR3 is 20 amino acids. CDR3 loop: CASSLGPTSGGSVQRDTQYF.

The V call is TRBV7-9, the J call TRBJ2-2; TCRdb's D call, TRBD1, is unchecked because there is no DNA. The germline CDR1 and CDR2 sequences are SEHNR and FQNEAQ (reference sequence). The length of the CDR3 is 16 residues. This chain's CDR3 is CASSARQGIDTGELFF.

The V and J genes are TRBV6-5 and TRBJ1-2. The CDR3 contains 18 residues. CDR1 is MNHEY, CDR2 SVGAGI, per germline. This CDR3 is CASSYSFVLSSTGHGYTF.

This chain uses TRBV3-1 with TRBJ2-7. Per the germline V gene, CDR1 is LGHDT and CDR2 is YNNKEL (reference sequence). This CDR3 has 14 residues. The CDR3 sequence is CASSQMSQSLEQYF.

The chain couples TRBV5-1 to TRBJ1-2; TCRdb reports TRBD1, a call that lacks DNA to check it against. The CDR3 length is 13 residues. In germline, CDR1 is SGHRS, CDR2 YFSETQ. Here the CDR3 reads CASSPQDSWGYTF.

The chain's CDR3 is CASSPNGQAATNEKLFF. The rearrangement links TRBV18 to TRBJ1-4; the D call of TRBD1 rests on TCRdb alone, since no DNA is present to check it. This CDR3 has 17 amino acids. CDR1 is KGHSH and CDR2 is LQKENI in the germline V gene.

This chain's CDR3 is CASSGQVYKAGNTIYF. The rearrangement links TRBV5-1 to TRBJ1-3. The CDR3 has 16 residues. The V gene's germline CDR1 is SGHRS and CDR2 YFSETQ.

The CDR3 reads CAIRSGLQDGANVLTF. V is TRBV10-3 and J is TRBJ2-6. CDR3 length: 16 residues. Germline CDR1 reads ENHRY; CDR2 reads SYGVKD.